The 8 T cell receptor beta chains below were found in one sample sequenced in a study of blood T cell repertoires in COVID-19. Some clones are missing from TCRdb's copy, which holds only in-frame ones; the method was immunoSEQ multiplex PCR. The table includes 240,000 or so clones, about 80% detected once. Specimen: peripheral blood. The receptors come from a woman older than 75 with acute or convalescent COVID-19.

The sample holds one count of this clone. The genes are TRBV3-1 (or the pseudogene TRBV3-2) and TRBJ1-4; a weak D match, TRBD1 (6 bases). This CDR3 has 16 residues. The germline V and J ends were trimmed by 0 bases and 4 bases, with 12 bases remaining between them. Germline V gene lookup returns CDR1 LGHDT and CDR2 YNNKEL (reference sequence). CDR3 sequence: CASSQDSGGRNEKLFF. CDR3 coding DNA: TGTGCCAGCAGCCAAGATAGCGGGGGGCGTAATGAAAAACTGTTTTTT.

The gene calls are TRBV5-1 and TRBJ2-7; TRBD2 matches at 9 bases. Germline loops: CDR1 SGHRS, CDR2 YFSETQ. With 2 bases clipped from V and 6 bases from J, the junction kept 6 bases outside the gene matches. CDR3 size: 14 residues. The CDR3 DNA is TGCGCCAGCAGCTTATGGACTAGCGTATCCGAGCAGTACTTC. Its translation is CASSLWTSVSEQYF.

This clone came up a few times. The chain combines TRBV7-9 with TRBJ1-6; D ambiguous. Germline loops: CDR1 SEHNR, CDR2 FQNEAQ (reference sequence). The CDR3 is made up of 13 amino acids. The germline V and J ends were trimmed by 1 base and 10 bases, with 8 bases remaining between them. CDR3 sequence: CASSLGAGSPLHF. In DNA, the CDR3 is TGTGCCAGCAGCTTAGGAGCAGGATCACCCCTCCACTTT.

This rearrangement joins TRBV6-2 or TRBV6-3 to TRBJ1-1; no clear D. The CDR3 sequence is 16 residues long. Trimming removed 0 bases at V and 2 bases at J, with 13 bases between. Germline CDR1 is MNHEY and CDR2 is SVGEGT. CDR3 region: CASSYSKGRLNTEAFF. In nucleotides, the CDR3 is TGTGCCAGCAGTTACTCTAAAGGCAGGCTTAACACTGAAGCTTTCTTT.

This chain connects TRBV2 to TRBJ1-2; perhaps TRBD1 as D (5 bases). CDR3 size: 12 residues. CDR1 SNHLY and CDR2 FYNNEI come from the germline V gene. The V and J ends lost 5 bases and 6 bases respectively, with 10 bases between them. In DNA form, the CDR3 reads TGTGCCAGCAGTAGGGACTTACATGGCTACACCTTC. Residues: CASSRDLHGYTF.

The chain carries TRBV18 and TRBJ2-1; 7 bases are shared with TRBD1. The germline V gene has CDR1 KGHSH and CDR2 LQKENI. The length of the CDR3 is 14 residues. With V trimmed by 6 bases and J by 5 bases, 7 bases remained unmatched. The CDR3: CASSPGQKDNEQFF. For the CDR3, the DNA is TGTGCCAGCTCCCCGGGACAGAAAGACAATGAGCAGTTCTTC.

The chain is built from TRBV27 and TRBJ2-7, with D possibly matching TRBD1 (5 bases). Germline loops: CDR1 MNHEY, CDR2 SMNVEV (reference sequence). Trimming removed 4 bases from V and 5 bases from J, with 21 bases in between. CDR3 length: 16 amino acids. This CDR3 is CASSSIGWAPGNEQYF. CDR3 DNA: TGTGCCAGCAGTTCAATCGGGTGGGCCCCAGGGAACGAGCAGTACTTC.

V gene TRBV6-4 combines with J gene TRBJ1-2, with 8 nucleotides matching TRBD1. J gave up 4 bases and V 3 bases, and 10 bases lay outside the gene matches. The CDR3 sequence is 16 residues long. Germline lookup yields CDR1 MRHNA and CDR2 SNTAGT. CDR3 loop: CASSDSPGQVSYGYTF. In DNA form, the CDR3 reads TGTGCCAGCAGTGATTCACCGGGACAGGTATCCTATGGCTACACCTTC.